The next 3 T cell receptor beta chains were all read from a single sample in a study of cytomegalovirus exposure and HLA in healthy donors. The assay was immunoSEQ multiplex PCR, and TCRdb's table has in-frame clones only and misses some. The data hold 150,000 to 200,000 clones, with more than 70% observed a single time. The specimen was PBMCs. Receptor source: a woman aged 18-35 years in good health and CMV-seronegative.

This clone came up a few times. The genes are TRBV7-9 and TRBJ2-2; a possible D gene is TRBD1 (6 bases). Germline V gives CDR1 SEHNR, CDR2 FQNEAQ (reference sequence). The V gene lost 9 bases and the J gene lost 13 bases, with 24 bases spanning the gap. The CDR3 loop spans 14 amino acids. CDR3 bases: TGTGCCAGTTCACCCCAGACCACAGGGTTGTGGCTGTTTTTT. Amino acids: CASSPQTTGLWLFF.

Comments on this clone: One junction end disagrees with the germline gene, perhaps due to a read error. The genes are TRBV2 and TRBJ2-1; D ambiguous. This CDR3 has 11 residues. Germline V lookup: CDR1 SNHLY, CDR2 FYNNEI. The CDR3 spells CASTSYDEQFF. As DNA, the CDR3 is TGTGCCAGCACGTCCTACGATGAGCAGTTCTTC.

This clone came up once. V gene TRBV19 combines with J gene TRBJ1-1; D not resolved. V was pared by 6 bases and J by 4 bases, with 6 bases between. CDR1 is LNHDA and CDR2 is SQIVND in the germline V gene (reference sequence). The CDR3 sequence is 11 residues long. The CDR3 loop reads CASRISTEAFF. For the CDR3, the DNA is TGTGCCAGTAGAATTAGCACTGAAGCTTTCTTT.